Reported below is one T cell receptor (beta chain). Its target is unknown. PCR primers comprised 60 Vbeta and 13 Jbeta primers. Produced via immunoSEQ multiplex PCR; TCRdb's table is partial and in-frame only. This table holds 100,000 or so clones, 83% found once. The CDR3 sequence is 14 residues long. CDR1 and CDR2 (germline): MNHEY, SMNVEV (reference sequence). Between the trimmed V and J ends, which lost 3 bases and 0 bases, there was a span of 6 bases. The sample originates from a study of cytomegalovirus exposure and HLA in healthy donors. Study in general: Of the donors genotyped, about 410 in all, around 76% fell in the Caucasian-associated ancestry cluster. Study conclusions and caveats: Roughly even sequencing depth across donors was the assumption behind the presence/absence analyses. Indistinguishability led to the exclusion of some V segments, TRBV6-2 and TRBV6-3 included. Cytomegalovirus association was assigned to approximately 180 TCR beta chains.

The clonotype comes from a man aged 35 to 55 in good health and CMV-seronegative. Source material: PBMCs. V is TRBV27 and J is TRBJ1-5; D remains ambiguous. The CDR3 sequence is CASSFGSSNQPQHF. Written as DNA, the CDR3 is TGTGCCAGCAGTTTCGGTAGTAGCAATCAGCCCCAGCATTTT.